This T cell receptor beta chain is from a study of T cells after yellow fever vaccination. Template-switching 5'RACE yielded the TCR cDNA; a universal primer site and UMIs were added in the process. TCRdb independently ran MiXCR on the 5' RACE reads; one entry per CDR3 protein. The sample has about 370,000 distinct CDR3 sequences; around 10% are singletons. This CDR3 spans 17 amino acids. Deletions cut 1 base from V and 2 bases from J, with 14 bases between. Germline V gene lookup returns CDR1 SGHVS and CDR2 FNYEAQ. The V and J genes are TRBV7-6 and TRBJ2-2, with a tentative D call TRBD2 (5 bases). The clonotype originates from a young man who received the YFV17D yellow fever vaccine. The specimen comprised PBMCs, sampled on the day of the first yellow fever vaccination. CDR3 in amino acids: CASSLERAGANTGELFF. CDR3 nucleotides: TGTGCCAGCAGCTTAGAGAGGGCAGGAGCTAACACCGGGGAGCTGTTTTTT.